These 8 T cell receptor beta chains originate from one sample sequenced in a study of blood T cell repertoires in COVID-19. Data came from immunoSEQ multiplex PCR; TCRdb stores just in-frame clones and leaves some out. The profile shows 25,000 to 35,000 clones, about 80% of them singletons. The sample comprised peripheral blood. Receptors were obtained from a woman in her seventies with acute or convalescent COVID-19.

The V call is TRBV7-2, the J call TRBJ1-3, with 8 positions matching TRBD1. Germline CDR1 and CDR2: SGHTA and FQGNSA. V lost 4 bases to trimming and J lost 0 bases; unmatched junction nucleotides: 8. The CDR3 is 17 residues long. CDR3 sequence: CASSYRDRRTSGNTIYF. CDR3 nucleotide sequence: TGTGCCAGCAGCTACCGGGACAGGCGGACCTCTGGAAACACCATATATTTT.

The CDR3 loop is CASSEGRAGGDEQFF. DNA of the CDR3: TGTGCCAGCAGTGAAGGAAGGGCGGGGGGCGATGAGCAGTTCTTC. The rearrangement uses TRBV2 and TRBJ2-1, with 8 bases that match TRBD2. This CDR3 is built from 15 residues. The germline V gene encodes CDR1 SNHLY and CDR2 FYNNEI. The junction had 7 bases not matched to a gene; V was cut back by 1 base and J by 8 bases.

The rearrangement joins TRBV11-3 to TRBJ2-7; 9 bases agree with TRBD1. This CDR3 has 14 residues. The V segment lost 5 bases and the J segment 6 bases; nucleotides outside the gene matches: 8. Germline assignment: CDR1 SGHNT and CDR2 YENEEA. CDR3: CASSPGTGSGEQYF. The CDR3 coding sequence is TGTGCCAGCAGCCCCGGGACAGGGAGTGGCGAGCAGTACTTC.

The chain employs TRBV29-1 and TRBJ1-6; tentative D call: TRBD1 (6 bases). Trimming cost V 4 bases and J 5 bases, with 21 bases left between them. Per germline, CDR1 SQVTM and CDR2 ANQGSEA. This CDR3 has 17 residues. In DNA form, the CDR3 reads TGCAGCGTTGGGACAGATGGTGACCGATTACATAATTCACCCCTCCACTTT. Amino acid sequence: CSVGTDGDRLHNSPLHF.

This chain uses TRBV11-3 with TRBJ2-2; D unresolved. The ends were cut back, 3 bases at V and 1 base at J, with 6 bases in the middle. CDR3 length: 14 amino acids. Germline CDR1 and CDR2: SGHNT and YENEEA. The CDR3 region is CASSFDWNTGELFF. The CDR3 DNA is TGTGCCAGCAGCTTTGACTGGAACACCGGGGAGCTGTTTTTT.

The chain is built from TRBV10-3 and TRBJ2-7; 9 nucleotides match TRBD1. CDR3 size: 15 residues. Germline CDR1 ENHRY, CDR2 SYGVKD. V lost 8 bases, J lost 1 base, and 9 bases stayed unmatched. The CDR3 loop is CAIGADRGESYEQYF. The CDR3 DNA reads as TGTGCCATCGGGGCGGACAGGGGTGAATCCTACGAGCAGTACTTC.

CDR3 amino acids: CASSPLQGGDRNYEQYF. The CDR3 DNA follows: TGTGCCAGCAGCCCACTCCAGGGGGGGGACAGGAATTACGAGCAGTACTTC. The chain couples TRBV9 to TRBJ2-7, with TRBD1 as a possible D gene (8 bases). The CDR3 has 17 residues. Trimming stripped 4 bases from V and 4 bases from J, with 24 bases between. CDR1 and CDR2 from the germline V gene are SGDLS and YYNGEE.

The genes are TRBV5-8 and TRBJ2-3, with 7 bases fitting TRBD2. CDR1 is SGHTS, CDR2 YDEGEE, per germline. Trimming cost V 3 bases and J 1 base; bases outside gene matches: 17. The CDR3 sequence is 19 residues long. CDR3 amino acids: CASSSTGLVLTRGTDTQYF. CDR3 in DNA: TGTGCCAGCAGCTCGACCGGACTAGTTCTAACCCGGGGCACAGATACGCAGTATTTT.